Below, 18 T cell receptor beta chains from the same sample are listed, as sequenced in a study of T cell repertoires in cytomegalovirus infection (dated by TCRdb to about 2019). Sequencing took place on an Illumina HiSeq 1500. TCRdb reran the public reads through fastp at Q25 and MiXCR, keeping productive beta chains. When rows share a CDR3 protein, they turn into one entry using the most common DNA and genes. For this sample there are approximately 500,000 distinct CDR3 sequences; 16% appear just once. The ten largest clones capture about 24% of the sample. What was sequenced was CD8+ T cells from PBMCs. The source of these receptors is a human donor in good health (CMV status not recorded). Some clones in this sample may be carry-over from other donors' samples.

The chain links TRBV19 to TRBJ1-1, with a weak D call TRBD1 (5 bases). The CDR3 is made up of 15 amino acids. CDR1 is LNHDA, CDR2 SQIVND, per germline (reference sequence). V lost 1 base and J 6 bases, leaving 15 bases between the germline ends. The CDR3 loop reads CASSIGNTGTPEAFF. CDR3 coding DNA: TGTGCCAGTAGTATAGGTAATACCGGGACCCCTGAAGCTTTCTTT.

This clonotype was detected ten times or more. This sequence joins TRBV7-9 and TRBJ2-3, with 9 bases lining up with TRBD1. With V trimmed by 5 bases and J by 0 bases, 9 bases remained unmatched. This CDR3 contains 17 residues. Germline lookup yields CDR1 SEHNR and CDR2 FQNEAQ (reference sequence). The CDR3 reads CASSPQTGGLSTDTQYF. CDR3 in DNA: TGTGCCAGCAGCCCGCAAACAGGGGGCCTGAGCACAGATACGCAGTATTTT. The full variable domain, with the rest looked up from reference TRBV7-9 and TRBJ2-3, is DTGVSQNPRHKITKRGQNVTFRCDPISEHNRLYWYRQTLGQGPEFLTYFQNEAQLEKSRLLSDRFSAERPKGSFSTLEIQRTEQGDSAMYLCASSPQTGGLSTDTQYFGPGTRLTVL.

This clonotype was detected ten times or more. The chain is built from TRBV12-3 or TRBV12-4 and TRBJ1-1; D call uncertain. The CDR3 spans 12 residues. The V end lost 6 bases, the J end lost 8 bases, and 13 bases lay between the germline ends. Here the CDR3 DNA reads TGTGCCAGCAGCTATGAATCACCCGAAGCTTTCTTT. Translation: CASSYESPEAFF.

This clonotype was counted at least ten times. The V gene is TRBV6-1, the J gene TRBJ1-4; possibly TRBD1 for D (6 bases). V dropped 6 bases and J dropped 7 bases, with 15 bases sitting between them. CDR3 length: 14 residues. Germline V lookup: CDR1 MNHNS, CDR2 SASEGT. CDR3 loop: CASRVLDSREKLFF. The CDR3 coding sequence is TGTGCCAGCAGGGTCCTGGACAGTCGTGAAAAACTGTTTTTT.

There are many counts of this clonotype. The CDR3 DNA reads TGTGCCAGCAGTTTAACACTAGCGAGCTACGAGCAGTACTTC. Protein product: CASSLTLASYEQYF. This chain connects TRBV12-3 or TRBV12-4 to TRBJ2-7; 7 nucleotides match TRBD2. The V and J ends lost 2 bases and 3 bases, in that order; junction bases with no gene match: 4. CDR3 size: 14 residues.

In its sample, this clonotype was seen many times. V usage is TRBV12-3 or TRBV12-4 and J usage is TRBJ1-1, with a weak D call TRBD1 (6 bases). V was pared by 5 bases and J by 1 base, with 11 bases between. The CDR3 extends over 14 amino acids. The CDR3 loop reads CASSKQGRNTEAFF. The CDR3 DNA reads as TGTGCCAGCAGTAAACAGGGTCGGAACACTGAAGCTTTCTTT.

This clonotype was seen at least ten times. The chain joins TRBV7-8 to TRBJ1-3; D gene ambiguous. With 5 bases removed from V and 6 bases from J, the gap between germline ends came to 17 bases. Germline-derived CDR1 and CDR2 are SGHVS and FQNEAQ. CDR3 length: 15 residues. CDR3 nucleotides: TGTGCCAGCAGCCTCGGCGGGGTCGTTGCAAACACCATATATTTT. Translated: CASSLGGVVANTIYF.

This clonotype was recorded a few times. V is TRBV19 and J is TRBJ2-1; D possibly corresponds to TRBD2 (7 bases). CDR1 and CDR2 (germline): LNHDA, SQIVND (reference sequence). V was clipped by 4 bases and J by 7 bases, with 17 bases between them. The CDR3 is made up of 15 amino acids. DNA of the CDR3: TGTGCCAGTAGTAACTATGGGGGGGGCCGTAATGAGCAGTTCTTC. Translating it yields CASSNYGGGRNEQFF.

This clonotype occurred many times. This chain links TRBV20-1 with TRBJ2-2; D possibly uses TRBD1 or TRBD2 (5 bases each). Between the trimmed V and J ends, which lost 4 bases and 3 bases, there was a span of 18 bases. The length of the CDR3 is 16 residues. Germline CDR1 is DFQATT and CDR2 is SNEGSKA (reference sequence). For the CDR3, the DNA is TGCAGTGCTAAGGTCGAGCGGAAAGGGGACACCGGGGAGCTGTTTTTT. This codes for CSAKVERKGDTGELFF.

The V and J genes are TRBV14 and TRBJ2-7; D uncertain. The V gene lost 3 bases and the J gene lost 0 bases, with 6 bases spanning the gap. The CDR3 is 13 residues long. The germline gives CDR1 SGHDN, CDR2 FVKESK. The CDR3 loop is CASSQRLSYEQYF. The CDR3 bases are TGTGCCAGCAGCCAGCGCCTCTCCTACGAGCAGTACTTC.

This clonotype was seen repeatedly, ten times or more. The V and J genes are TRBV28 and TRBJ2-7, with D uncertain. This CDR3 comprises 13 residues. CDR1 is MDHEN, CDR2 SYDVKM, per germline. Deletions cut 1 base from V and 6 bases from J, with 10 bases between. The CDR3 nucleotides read TGTGCCAGCAGTTTATCACAGTATCGCGAGCAGTACTTC. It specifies CASSLSQYREQYF.

CDR3 sequence reads: CSARGLAGGSEQYF. In DNA form, the CDR3 reads TGCAGTGCTAGAGGGCTAGCGGGGGGATCCGAGCAGTACTTC. V and J are TRBV20-1 and TRBJ2-7, with TRBD2 matching 11 bases. From germline, CDR1 is DFQATT and CDR2 SNEGSKA (reference sequence). The CDR3 contains 14 residues. Trimming at V came to 1 base and at J to 6 bases, leaving 5 bases not matched to a gene.

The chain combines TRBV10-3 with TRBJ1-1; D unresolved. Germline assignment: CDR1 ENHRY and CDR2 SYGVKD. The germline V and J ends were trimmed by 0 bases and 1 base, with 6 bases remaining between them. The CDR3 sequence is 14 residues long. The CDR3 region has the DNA TGTGCCATCAGTGAGTCGAGCAGGAACACTGAAGCTTTCTTT. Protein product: CAISESSRNTEAFF.

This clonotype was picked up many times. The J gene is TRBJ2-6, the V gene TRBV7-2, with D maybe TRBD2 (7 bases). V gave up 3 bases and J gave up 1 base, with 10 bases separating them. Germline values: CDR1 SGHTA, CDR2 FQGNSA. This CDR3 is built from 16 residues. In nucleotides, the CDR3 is TGTGCCAGCAGCTTGGGGGGGCTATCTGGGGCCAACGTCCTGACTTTC. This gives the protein CASSLGGLSGANVLTF. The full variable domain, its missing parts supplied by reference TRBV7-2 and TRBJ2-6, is GAGVSQSPSNKVTEKGKDVELRCDPISGHTALYWYRQSLGQGLEFLIYFQGNSAPDKSGLPSDRFSAERTGGSVSTLTIQRTQQEDSAVYLCASSLGGLSGANVLTFGAGSRLTVL.

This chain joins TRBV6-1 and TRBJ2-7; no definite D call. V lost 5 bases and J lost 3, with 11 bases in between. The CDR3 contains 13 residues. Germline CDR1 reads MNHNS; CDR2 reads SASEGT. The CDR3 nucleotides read TGTGCCAGCAGTCCCCCGTTCGACTACGAGCAGTACTTC. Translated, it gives CASSPPFDYEQYF.

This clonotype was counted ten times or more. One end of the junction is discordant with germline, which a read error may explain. CDR3 nucleotides: TGTGCCAGCAGCTCGGAAAACTTC. Its translation is CASSSENF. V usage is TRBV7-9 and J usage is TRBJ2-7; D is ambiguous. Germline CDR1 and CDR2: SEHNR and FQNEAQ (reference sequence). This CDR3 region has 8 residues.

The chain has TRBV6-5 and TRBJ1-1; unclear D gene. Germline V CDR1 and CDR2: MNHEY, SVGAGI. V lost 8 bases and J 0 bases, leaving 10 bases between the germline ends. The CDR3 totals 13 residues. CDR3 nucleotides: TGTGCCAGCGGAGGAAGTTTGAACACTGAAGCTTTCTTT. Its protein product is CASGGSLNTEAFF.

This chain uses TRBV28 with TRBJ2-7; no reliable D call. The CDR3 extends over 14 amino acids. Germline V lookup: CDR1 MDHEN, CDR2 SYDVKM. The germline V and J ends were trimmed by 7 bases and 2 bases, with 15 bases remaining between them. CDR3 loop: CASTPSDRAYEQYF. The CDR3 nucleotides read TGTGCCAGCACTCCCTCGGACCGAGCCTACGAGCAGTACTTC.